A single TCR beta chain is shown here with its context. Authors' data handling: Estimates of nucleated cell counts were drawn from the amplification of reference gene primers. Libraries were prepared by immunoSEQ multiplex PCR; TCRdb keeps only in-frame clonotypes and omits some of them. That table furnishes V, J and clone size, whereas the DNA furnished D and trimming. The table has 250,000 to 300,000 clones, around 86% seen once. The data derive from a study of blood T cell repertoires in COVID-19. For the study at large: From the United States, Italy and Spain came samples of acute and convalescent COVID-19. T cells, B-cell-depleted T cells, or PBMCs supplied cDNA or gDNA.

Germline V gives CDR1 GTSNPN, CDR2 SVGIG (reference sequence). The CDR3 is made up of 12 amino acids. Trimming removed 0 bases from V and 4 bases from J, with 6 bases in between. The receptor's source is a woman between 40 and 55 years old who had recovered from COVID-19. The chain recombines TRBV30 with TRBJ2-5; a weak D match, TRBD1 (5 bases). Sequencing used peripheral blood. In DNA, the CDR3 is TGTGCCTGGAGTGTAGGGGCAGAGACCCAGTACTTC. Residues: CAWSVGAETQYF.